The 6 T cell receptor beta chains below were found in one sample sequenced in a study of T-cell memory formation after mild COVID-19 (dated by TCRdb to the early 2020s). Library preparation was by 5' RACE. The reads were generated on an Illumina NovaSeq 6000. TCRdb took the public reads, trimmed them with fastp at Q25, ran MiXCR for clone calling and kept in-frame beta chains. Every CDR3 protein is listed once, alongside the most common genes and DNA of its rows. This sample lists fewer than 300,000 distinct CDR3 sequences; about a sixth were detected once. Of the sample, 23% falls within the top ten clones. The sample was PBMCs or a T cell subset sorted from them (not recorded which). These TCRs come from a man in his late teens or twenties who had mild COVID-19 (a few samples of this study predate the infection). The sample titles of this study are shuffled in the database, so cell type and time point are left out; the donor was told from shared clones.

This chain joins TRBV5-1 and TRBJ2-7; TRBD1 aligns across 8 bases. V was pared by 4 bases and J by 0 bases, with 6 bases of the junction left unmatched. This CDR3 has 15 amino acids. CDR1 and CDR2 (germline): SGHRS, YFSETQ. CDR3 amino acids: CASSRGQGSSYEQYF. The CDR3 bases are TGCGCCAGCAGCCGAGGACAGGGCAGCTCCTACGAGCAGTACTTC.

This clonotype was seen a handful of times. DNA of the CDR3: TGTGCCATCAAGTTCGGGGCCCGCTCACCCCTCCACTTT. Protein product: CAIKFGARSPLHF. This sequence joins TRBV10-3 and TRBJ1-6; D may be TRBD1 (5 bases). The germline V gene encodes CDR1 ENHRY and CDR2 SYGVKD. V shed 7 bases and J shed 10 bases, with 14 bases lying between them. The CDR3 contains 13 residues.

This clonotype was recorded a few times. The DNA for the CDR3 is TGCAGCGTAGCAATGGGGGACTATATTGCATTTGCAGATACGCAGTATTTT. Its protein product is CSVAMGDYIAFADTQYF. This chain connects TRBV29-1 to TRBJ2-3, with 7 nucleotides matching TRBD2. The CDR3 is 17 residues long. Trimming cost V 6 bases and J 4 bases; bases outside gene matches: 19. CDR1 and CDR2 (germline): SQVTM, ANQGSEA.

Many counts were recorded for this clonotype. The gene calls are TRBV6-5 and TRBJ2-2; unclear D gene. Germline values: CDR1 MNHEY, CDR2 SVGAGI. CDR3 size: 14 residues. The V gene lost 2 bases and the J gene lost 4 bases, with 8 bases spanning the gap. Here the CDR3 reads CASSYGVFTGELFF. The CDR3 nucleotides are TGTGCCAGCAGTTACGGGGTATTCACCGGGGAGCTGTTTTTT.

CDR3 loop: CSARGNLSVGYTF. Written as DNA, the CDR3 is TGCAGTGCTAGAGGGAACCTGTCGGTGGGCTACACCTTC. This chain uses TRBV20-1 with TRBJ1-2; no clear D gene. Per the germline V gene, CDR1 is DFQATT and CDR2 is SNEGSKA (reference sequence). The V gene lost 1 base and the J gene lost 8 bases, with 14 bases spanning the gap. The CDR3 runs 13 residues.

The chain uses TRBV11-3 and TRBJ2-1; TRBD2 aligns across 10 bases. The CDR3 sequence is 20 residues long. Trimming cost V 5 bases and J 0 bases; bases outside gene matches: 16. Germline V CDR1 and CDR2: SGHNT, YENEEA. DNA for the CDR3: TGTGCCAGCAGCCTCGGTTGGGCTAGCGGGGGACCAAGCTCCTACAATGAGCAGTTCTTC. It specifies CASSLGWASGGPSSYNEQFF.